This T cell receptor beta chain was profiled in a study of shared clonotypes between healthy human individuals. TCRdb's copy holds only in-frame clones and misses some; the assay was immunoSEQ multiplex PCR. Altogether around 720,000 clones are present, 73% being singletons, with the ten largest covering 1.5% to 2%. The CDR3 consists of 15 residues. Germline V gives CDR1 MGHRA, CDR2 YSYEKL. Trimming pared 0 bases from V and 3 bases from J, leaving 9 bases between. Study-level results: Among non-shared clonotypes, generation probabilities were lower than among those shared by all four donors. The naive CD4 repertoires of a handful of donors were compared, and around 4.7% of clonotypes were shared. Richness estimates generally favored naive over memory subsets. Since donors were few, the genetic and exposure-history diversity represented was limited.

Of note for this clone: No antigen is known for it. Different DNA sequences within this sample yield the same CDR3.

The receptor's source is a woman aged 25 to 39 in good health. What was sequenced was memory CD4+ T cells sorted from blood. Documented subset: CD45RA-negative fraction. The V and J genes are TRBV4-1 and TRBJ2-4, with D maybe TRBD2 (6 bases). CDR3 amino acids: CASSQEAGVKNIQYF. The CDR3 DNA follows: TGCGCCAGCAGCCAAGAAGCGGGTGTCAAAAACATTCAGTACTTC.